This entry lists 26 T cell receptor beta chains sequenced from one sample in a study of T-cell reconstitution after alpha-beta-depleted transplantation in children. During its preparation, the TCRbeta library received unique molecular identifiers. TCRdb ran MiXCR on the PCR reads and lists one entry per CDR3 protein. The repertoire includes about 830,000 distinct CDR3 sequences, roughly 16% of them detected once, and under 6% sits in the top ten. The sample was PBMCs, mostly from graft donor cells, taken 360 days after TCRalphabeta/CD19-depleted stem cell transplant. Every receptor here comes from a male patient younger than 18 who had a stem cell transplant for acute lymphoblastic leukemia, so the T cells may come from the graft donor.

This clonotype was counted only a few times. The chain combines TRBV3-1 with TRBJ1-2, with TRBD1 matching 7 bases. CDR1 is LGHDT, CDR2 YNNKEL, per germline (reference sequence). This CDR3 spans 13 amino acids. Losses at the gene ends were 4 bases for V and 12 bases for J; bases not matched to a gene: 11. The CDR3 region is CASSRQGGGRDTF. For the CDR3, the DNA is TGTGCCAGCAGCCGACAGGGAGGAGGACGGGACACCTTC. Drawing the rest from reference TRBV3-1 and TRBJ1-2, the complete variable domain is DTAVSQTPKYLVTQMGNDKSIKCEQNLGHDTMYWYKQDSKKFLKIMFSYNNKELIINETVPNRFSPKSPDKAHLNLHINSLELGDSAVYFCASSRQGGGRDTFGSGTRLTVV.

A few counts support this clonotype. The chain combines TRBV20-1 with TRBJ2-7; D is uncertain. Trimming cost V 2 bases and J 0 bases, with 8 bases left between them. This CDR3 spans 13 amino acids. CDR1 is DFQATT and CDR2 is SNEGSKA in the germline V gene (reference sequence). CDR3 nucleotide sequence: TGCAGTGCTAGACTTCCTAGCTCCTACGAGCAGTACTTC. Protein sequence: CSARLPSSYEQYF.

The rearrangement links TRBV5-1 to TRBJ2-7, with 7 positions matching TRBD1. J was trimmed by 3 bases and V by 5 bases; bases with no gene match: 5. The CDR3 sequence is 13 residues long. CDR1 and CDR2 (germline): SGHRS, YFSETQ. This chain's CDR3 is CASRRTGNYEQYF. DNA of the CDR3: TGCGCCAGCAGACGGACAGGCAACTACGAGCAGTACTTC. Together with reference TRBV5-1 and TRBJ2-7, the CDR3 gives the full variable domain: KAGVTQTPRYLIKTRGQQVTLSCSPISGHRSVSWYQQTPGQGLQFLFEYFSETQRNKGNFPGRFSGRQFSNSRSEMNVSTLELGDSALYLCASRRTGNYEQYFGPGTRLTVT.

The chain recombines TRBV20-1 with TRBJ2-5, with 11 nucleotides matching TRBD2. From germline, CDR1 is DFQATT and CDR2 SNEGSKA (reference sequence). The V gene end was trimmed by 5 bases and the J gene end by 3 bases; junction bases not matched to a gene: 5. The CDR3 has 14 amino acids. The CDR3 reads CSASGLADEETQYF. In DNA form, the CDR3 reads TGCAGTGCTTCGGGACTAGCGGACGAAGAGACCCAGTACTTC.

The V gene is TRBV5-1, the J gene TRBJ2-1; TRBD2 matches at 9 bases. J was trimmed by 0 bases and V by 4 bases; bases with no gene match: 5. The CDR3 contains 16 residues. Germline CDR1 SGHRS, CDR2 YFSETQ. The DNA for the CDR3 is TGCGCCAGCAGCGGTAAAGCGGGGGGCTCCTACAATGAGCAGTTCTTC. It translates to CASSGKAGGSYNEQFF.

This clonotype was counted only a few times. The gene calls are TRBV6-1 and TRBJ1-5; TRBD1 agrees at 10 bases. Trimming at V came to 10 bases and at J to 4 bases, leaving 10 bases not matched to a gene. The CDR3 is made up of 15 amino acids. Germline assignment: CDR1 MNHNS and CDR2 SASEGT. The DNA for the CDR3 is TGTGCCACCACTAGGACAGGGGGAAGGAATCAGCCCCAGCATTTT. It translates to CATTRTGGRNQPQHF.

In the case of this clonotype: A much larger clone is a single base away; this may be a read error. The gene calls are TRBV10-3 and TRBJ2-4, with D unresolved. CDR1 and CDR2 from the germline V gene are ENHRY and SYGVKD. The CDR3 runs 11 residues. CDR3 residues: CANSDLNIQYF. DNA for the CDR3: TGTGCCAACAGTGACCTCAACATTCAGTACTTC.

The chain links TRBV2 to TRBJ2-7; D call uncertain. Germline assignment: CDR1 SNHLY and CDR2 FYNNEI. V was clipped by 5 bases and J by 6 bases, with 17 bases between them. The CDR3 consists of 14 residues. CDR3 loop: CASSYLPTRVEQYF. CDR3 DNA: TGTGCCAGCAGTTACCTACCGACCCGGGTCGAGCAGTACTTC.

This clonotype was observed at least ten times. The chain has TRBV9 and TRBJ2-7, with 8 positions matching TRBD2. This CDR3 is built from 16 residues. The germline V gene encodes CDR1 SGDLS and CDR2 YYNGEE. The V segment lost 4 bases and the J segment 2 bases; nucleotides outside the gene matches: 11. Here the CDR3 reads CASSTRLAGPTYEQYF. CDR3 bases: TGTGCCAGCAGCACGAGGTTAGCGGGGCCCACCTACGAGCAGTACTTC.

In this sample, this clonotype turned up a few times. This chain links TRBV4-1 with TRBJ2-1; a possible D gene is TRBD2 (7 bases). The V gene's germline CDR1 is MGHRA and CDR2 YSYEKL. This CDR3 is 15 amino acids long. V was pared by 5 bases and J by 2 bases, with 13 bases between. CDR3 amino acids: CASSSREGAYNEQFF. The CDR3 DNA reads TGCGCCAGCAGCTCCAGGGAGGGGGCCTACAATGAGCAGTTCTTC.

There are a few counts of this clonotype. CDR3 coding DNA: TGTGCCATCTCCCTCCGGCAGACAGATACGCAGTATTTT. Its translation is CAISLRQTDTQYF. The chain couples TRBV10-3 to TRBJ2-3; D gene unclear. This CDR3 spans 13 amino acids. V lost 8 bases and J 3 bases, leaving 12 bases between the germline ends. Germline loops: CDR1 ENHRY, CDR2 SYGVKD.

The chain employs TRBV6-1 and TRBJ1-5; possibly TRBD1 for D (5 bases). The CDR3 has 19 amino acids. V dropped 4 bases and J dropped 10 bases, with 32 bases sitting between them. CDR1 and CDR2 (germline): MNHNS, SASEGT. CDR3 bases: TGTGCCAGCAGTGTATCCGCGAAGCGGACAAAGGCCGTCAATCGACCCCAGCATTTT. Translation gives CASSVSAKRTKAVNRPQHF.

In this sample, this clonotype turned up a few times. The chain joins TRBV7-3 to TRBJ2-7; TRBD1 matches at 10 bases. Germline assignment: CDR1 SGHTA and CDR2 FQGTGA. This CDR3 region has 15 residues. J was trimmed by 6 bases and V by 6 bases; bases with no gene match: 11. The CDR3 reads CASSQEGTGATEQYF. CDR3 bases: TGTGCCAGCAGTCAAGAGGGGACAGGGGCCACCGAGCAGTACTTC.

This clonotype has more than one count but fewer than ten. The chain combines TRBV5-1 with TRBJ2-5; D is possibly TRBD1 (6 bases). The V and J ends lost 4 bases and 5 bases respectively, with 21 bases between them. CDR1 and CDR2 from the germline V gene are SGHRS and YFSETQ. The CDR3 consists of 16 residues. The DNA of the CDR3 is TGCGCCAGCAGCCCGCCCAGTGGGGGCGGACGGGAGACCCAGTACTTC. This translates into CASSPPSGGGRETQYF. The variable domain in full, with the rest retrieved from reference TRBV5-1 and TRBJ2-5, is KAGVTQTPRYLIKTRGQQVTLSCSPISGHRSVSWYQQTPGQGLQFLFEYFSETQRNKGNFPGRFSGRQFSNSRSEMNVSTLELGDSALYLCASSPPSGGGRETQYFGPGTRLLVL.

This clonotype was detected only a few times. The chain links TRBV9 to TRBJ2-3, with 11 bases aligning to TRBD2. J was trimmed by 3 bases and V by 0 bases; bases with no gene match: 6. This CDR3 spans 17 amino acids. Germline loops: CDR1 SGDLS, CDR2 YYNGEE. CDR3 residues: CASSVEASGRITDTQYF. CDR3 coding DNA: TGTGCCAGCAGCGTAGAGGCTAGCGGGAGGATAACAGATACGCAGTATTTT.

V gene TRBV29-1 combines with J gene TRBJ2-3; D is undetermined. This CDR3 region has 12 residues. V lost 6 bases to trimming and J lost 3 bases, with 10 bases between them. Germline lookup yields CDR1 SQVTM and CDR2 ANQGSEA. Here the CDR3 reads CSVDGFTDTQYF. The CDR3 nucleotides are TGCAGCGTGGACGGGTTTACAGATACGCAGTATTTT.

The rearrangement links TRBV15 to TRBJ2-2, with D unclear. This CDR3 has 15 residues. Trimming took 9 bases from V and 4 from J, leaving 18 bases between them. Germline CDR1 is LNHNV and CDR2 is YYDKDF (reference sequence). CDR3 region: CATGDRSPPTGELFF. The CDR3 DNA reads as TGTGCCACGGGCGATCGAAGTCCGCCCACCGGGGAGCTGTTTTTT.

V usage is TRBV2 and J usage is TRBJ2-6; D ambiguous. Looked up from germline, CDR1 is SNHLY and CDR2 is FYNNEI. CDR3 length equals 15 residues. Trimming pared 10 bases from V and 4 bases from J, leaving 17 bases between. CDR3 in DNA: TGTGCCACCTTGACCGACAATCCCGGGGCCAACGTCCTGACTTTC. It encodes CATLTDNPGANVLTF.

The V call is TRBV7-8, the J call TRBJ2-7, with D perhaps matching TRBD2 (5 bases). V was clipped by 1 base and J by 5 bases, with 9 bases between them. The CDR3 is 13 residues long. Germline loops: CDR1 SGHVS, CDR2 FQNEAQ. In nucleotides, the CDR3 is TGTGCCAGCAGCTTAGGTGGGAGCGACGAGCAGTACTTC. Residues: CASSLGGSDEQYF.

This clonotype has more than one count but fewer than ten. This chain connects TRBV11-3 to TRBJ2-1, with 11 bases aligning to TRBD2. Germline assignment: CDR1 SGHNT and CDR2 YENEEA. The CDR3 contains 17 residues. V was pared by 3 bases and J by 2 bases, with 6 bases of the junction left unmatched. The CDR3 nucleotides read TGTGCCAGCAGCTTCGGGGGACTAGCGGCTGCCTACAATGAGCAGTTCTTC. It yields the protein CASSFGGLAAAYNEQFF.

The sample holds one count of this clonotype. The chain carries TRBV7-3 and TRBJ2-2; the D is unclear. Per germline, CDR1 SGHTA and CDR2 FQGTGA. CDR3 length: 17 amino acids. V was trimmed by 8 bases and J by 0 bases, leaving 19 bases between them. The CDR3 sequence is CASGVNRVLANTGELFF. CDR3 sequence (DNA): TGTGCCAGCGGAGTTAATCGGGTTCTCGCGAACACCGGGGAGCTGTTTTTT.

The table lists this clonotype with a few counts. This chain connects TRBV2 to TRBJ1-4, with D uncertain. Trimming took 2 bases from V and 9 from J, leaving 4 bases between them. The CDR3 runs 11 residues. Germline V gene data show CDR1 as SNHLY and CDR2 as FYNNEI. This CDR3 reads CASSENKKLFF. CDR3 nucleotide sequence: TGTGCCAGCAGTGAAAACAAAAAACTGTTTTTT.

A few counts support this clonotype. This sequence joins TRBV27 and TRBJ2-3, with D possibly being TRBD1 (5 bases). V lost 3 bases and J lost 3, with 13 bases in between. This CDR3 is 15 amino acids long. Germline V CDR1 and CDR2: MNHEY, SMNVEV (reference sequence). The DNA of the CDR3 is TGTGCCAGCAGTTTGGGGCTAGTGAATACAGATACGCAGTATTTT. Translation: CASSLGLVNTDTQYF.

This clonotype has more than one count but fewer than ten. The rearrangement joins TRBV12-3 or TRBV12-4 to TRBJ2-1; 7 positions match TRBD1. CDR3 length: 14 amino acids. The J segment lost 7 bases and the V segment lost 6 bases, leaving 9 bases of the junction unmatched. In DNA form, the CDR3 reads TGTGCCAGCAGCCTGACCCAACAGGGGAATGAGCAGTTCTTC. Its translation is CASSLTQQGNEQFF.

At least ten counts were recorded for this clonotype. As DNA, the CDR3 is TGTGCCAGCAGCTTAGCGGGACAACAAGAGACCCAGTACTTC. Its protein product is CASSLAGQQETQYF. The rearrangement links TRBV7-7 to TRBJ2-5, with D possibly matching TRBD1 (6 bases). The V end was cut by 0 bases, the J end by 2 bases, with 7 bases between. The CDR3 covers 14 residues. The germline V gene encodes CDR1 SSHAT and CDR2 FNYEAQ (reference sequence).

This clonotype turned up a few times. The chain combines TRBV6-5 with TRBJ1-1; TRBD1 aligns across 11 bases. The CDR3 has 15 residues. V gave up 2 bases and J gave up 5 bases; unmatched junction bases: 4. CDR1 MNHEY and CDR2 SVGAGI come from the germline V gene. This chain's CDR3 is CASSYIGTGGTEAFF. CDR3 sequence (DNA): TGTGCCAGCAGTTACATCGGGACAGGGGGGACTGAAGCTTTCTTT.